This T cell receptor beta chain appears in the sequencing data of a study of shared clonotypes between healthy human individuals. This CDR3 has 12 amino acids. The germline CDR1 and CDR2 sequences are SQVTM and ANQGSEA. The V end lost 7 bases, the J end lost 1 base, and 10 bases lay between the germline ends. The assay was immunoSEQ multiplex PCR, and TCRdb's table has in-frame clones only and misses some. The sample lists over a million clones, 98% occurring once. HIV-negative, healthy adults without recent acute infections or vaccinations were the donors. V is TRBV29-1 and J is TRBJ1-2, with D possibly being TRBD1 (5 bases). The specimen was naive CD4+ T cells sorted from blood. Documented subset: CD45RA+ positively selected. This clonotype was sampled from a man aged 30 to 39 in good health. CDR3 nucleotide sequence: TGCAGCGGCAGACAGCGTAACTATGGCTACACCTTC. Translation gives CSGRQRNYGYTF.